Below are 24 T cell receptor beta chains sequenced from a single sample in a study of shared clonotypes between healthy human individuals. Only in-frame clones appear in the TCRdb table, and some are missing; sequencing was by immunoSEQ multiplex PCR. In the table there are about 2.4 million clones, roughly 93% of which are singletons. Input material: naive CD4+ T cells from PBMCs. Subset in this sample: CD45RA+ positively selected. The receptors come from a man aged 18 to 30 in good health. Some clones in this sample may be carry-over from other donors' samples.

The chain joins TRBV11-2 to TRBJ2-1; tentatively, D is TRBD2 (5 bases). CDR3 size: 14 residues. V lost 0 bases and J 9 bases, leaving 12 bases between the germline ends. Per the germline V gene, CDR1 is SGHAT and CDR2 is FQNNGV. The CDR3 region has the DNA TGTGCCAGCAGCTTAGAAAAGCGGACGGCTGAGCAGTTCTTC. Protein product: CASSLEKRTAEQFF.

The CDR3 DNA reads as TGTGCCAGCGGGGGGGCGGATAGCAATCAGCCCCAGCATTTT. It is translated as CASGGADSNQPQHF. This chain uses TRBV6-1 with TRBJ1-5; D may be TRBD1 (6 bases). The CDR3 consists of 14 residues. The V gene's germline CDR1 is MNHNS and CDR2 SASEGT. Between the trimmed V and J ends, which lost 8 bases and 0 bases, there was a span of 11 bases.

This chain uses TRBV28 with TRBJ2-5, with a possible D match to TRBD2 (5 bases). The end of the DNA fits TRBJ2-7 better, so the J call may be wrong. The CDR3 is 13 residues long. Germline V CDR1 and CDR2: MDHEN, SYDVKM. As DNA, the CDR3 is TGTGCCAGCACTTTTGGTCTAGCTGGCGAGCAGTACTTC. It translates to CASTFGLAGEQYF.

V and J are TRBV9 and TRBJ2-1; D tentatively fits TRBD1 or TRBD2 (5 bases each). Germline V gene lookup returns CDR1 SGDLS and CDR2 YYNGEE. The CDR3 sequence is 14 residues long. The V gene lost 3 bases and the J gene lost 2 bases, with 9 bases spanning the gap. The CDR3 sequence is CASSAGPTYNEQFF. DNA of the CDR3: TGTGCCAGCAGCGCGGGACCGACCTACAATGAGCAGTTCTTC.

The chain carries TRBV30 and TRBJ2-1; TRBD2 matches at 7 bases. V was clipped by 5 bases and J by 12 bases; unmatched bases: 19. The CDR3 contains 15 residues. Germline CDR1 GTSNPN, CDR2 SVGIG (reference sequence). CDR3 coding DNA: TGTGCCTGGGGTCGAACTGGCGGGAGAGAGCTCGGGCAGTTCTTC. This translates into CAWGRTGGRELGQFF.

V usage is TRBV4-3 and J usage is TRBJ1-2, with D unclear. V dropped 4 bases and J dropped 8 bases, with 23 bases sitting between them. Germline lookup yields CDR1 LGHNA and CDR2 YSLEER. The CDR3 has 16 amino acids. CDR3 residues: CASSPGPPQMGGGYTF. DNA of the CDR3: TGCGCCAGCAGCCCCGGACCGCCCCAAATGGGAGGCGGCTACACCTTC.

The J gene is TRBJ2-2, the V gene TRBV6-5; 10 bases are shared with TRBD2. CDR3 length: 15 residues. J was trimmed by 6 bases and V by 2 bases; bases with no gene match: 3. Germline V gene lookup returns CDR1 MNHEY and CDR2 SVGAGI. As DNA, the CDR3 is TGTGCCAGCAGTTACCCTAGCGGGAGCGCCGGGGAGCTGTTTTTT. As protein: CASSYPSGSAGELFF.

For this clone: Other nucleotide sequences from this sample produce the same CDR3. The rearrangement uses TRBV6-1 and TRBJ2-7; tentatively, D is TRBD1 (6 bases). Trimming removed 1 base at V and 3 bases at J, with 13 bases between. In germline, CDR1 is MNHNS, CDR2 SASEGT. The CDR3 extends over 15 amino acids. The chain's CDR3 is CASSEVGQGRYEQYF. DNA for the CDR3: TGTGCCAGCAGTGAAGTCGGGCAGGGGCGCTACGAGCAGTACTTC.

The chain joins TRBV19 to TRBJ2-6, with TRBD1 matching over 9 bases. The V segment lost 4 bases and the J segment 2 bases; nucleotides outside the gene matches: 9. The CDR3 contains 18 residues. Germline loops: CDR1 LNHDA, CDR2 SQIVND (reference sequence). CDR3 nucleotide sequence: TGTGCCAGTAGTACGAAGCCCGGGACAGGGCCTGGGGCCAACGTCCTGACTTTC. Its protein product is CASSTKPGTGPGANVLTF.

The chain employs TRBV5-6 and TRBJ1-1; D is uncertain. Deletions cut 5 bases from V and 5 bases from J, with 16 bases between. CDR3 length: 14 residues. Germline V lookup: CDR1 SGHDT, CDR2 YYEEEE. CDR3 sequence reads: CASRPSGTWTEAFF. CDR3 DNA: TGTGCCAGCAGACCTTCTGGCACGTGGACTGAAGCTTTCTTT.

V and J are TRBV28 and TRBJ1-5, with D tentatively TRBD1 (5 bases). This CDR3 has 12 residues. Trimming took off 7 bases at V and 7 bases at J, with 11 bases between the two ends. Germline-derived CDR1 and CDR2 are MDHEN and SYDVKM. The CDR3 nucleotides read TGTGCCAGCAAATCGGGGGGACAGCCCCAGCATTTT. Residues: CASKSGGQPQHF.

A word on this clone: A read error may produce the germline difference seen at one junction end. The chain joins TRBV7-8 to TRBJ2-7; 11 nucleotides line up with TRBD2. Per germline, CDR1 SGHVS and CDR2 FQNEAQ. There are 13 residues in the CDR3. CDR3 residues: CASSLTGLAGGEF. In nucleotides, the CDR3 is TGTGCCAGCAGCTTAACTGGGCTAGCGGGGGGAGAATTC.

V and J are TRBV2 and TRBJ1-6; a weak D match, TRBD1 (6 bases). Germline V gene sequence: CDR1 SNHLY, CDR2 FYNNEI. This CDR3 region has 16 residues. V was shortened by 4 bases and J by 7 bases, with 17 bases between the two germline ends. CDR3 nucleotides: TGTGCCAGCAGTGGCGCGAACAAGGGGGGGAATTCACCCCTCCACTTT. Its protein product is CASSGANKGGNSPLHF.

As for this clone: Other DNA sequences in the sample encode the same CDR3. V and J are TRBV6-6 and TRBJ1-1, with no clear D. CDR3 length: 14 residues. Trimming shortened V by 3 bases and J by 1 base, and 9 bases separated the two germline ends. Germline CDR1 and CDR2: MNHNY and SVGAGI (reference sequence). The CDR3 bases are TGTGCCAGCAGTTATGGGTTAAGGAACACTGAAGCTTTCTTT. Its protein is CASSYGLRNTEAFF.

This sequence joins TRBV29-1 and TRBJ2-1; D is unresolved. V gave up 4 bases and J gave up 6 bases, with 4 bases separating them. Germline values: CDR1 SQVTM, CDR2 ANQGSEA. The length of the CDR3 is 10 residues. The CDR3: CSVVFNEQFF. The CDR3 bases are TGCAGCGTTGTTTTCAATGAGCAGTTCTTC.

This rearrangement joins TRBV6-5 to TRBJ1-2; 7 bases agree with TRBD1. J lost 4 bases, V lost 2 bases, and 4 bases had no gene match. CDR3 length: 14 residues. Germline lookup yields CDR1 MNHEY and CDR2 SVGAGI. CDR3 residues: CASSYTGVSYGYTF. Here the CDR3 DNA reads TGTGCCAGCAGTTACACAGGGGTTAGCTATGGCTACACCTTC.

The chain has TRBV28 and TRBJ2-2; no firm D call. Trimming stripped 4 bases from V and 2 bases from J, with 14 bases between. The germline CDR1 and CDR2 sequences are MDHEN and SYDVKM. The CDR3 consists of 16 residues. The CDR3 here is CASSSPSAHNTGELFF. CDR3 DNA: TGTGCCAGCAGTTCCCCGTCAGCGCACAACACCGGGGAGCTGTTTTTT.

This clone was recorded only once. This rearrangement joins TRBV11-3 to TRBJ2-3, with D possibly TRBD2 on 5 matching bases. Trimming cost V 5 bases and J 3 bases, with 9 bases left between them. Germline CDR1 is SGHNT and CDR2 is YENEEA. The CDR3 has 13 residues. CDR3 residues: CASSRSVTDTQYF. The CDR3 bases are TGTGCCAGCAGCCGTAGCGTAACAGATACGCAGTATTTT.

The chain is built from TRBV19 and TRBJ2-2, with D tentatively TRBD1 (5 bases). Germline V gene lookup returns CDR1 LNHDA and CDR2 SQIVND (reference sequence). V gave up 3 bases and J gave up 8 bases, with 13 bases separating them. There are 14 residues in the CDR3. CDR3 coding DNA: TGTGCCAGTAGTATGAGGCCAACAGGAGGGGAGCTGTTTTTT. This encodes CASSMRPTGGELFF.

On this clone itself: Other DNA sequences in the sample encode the same CDR3. The CDR3 region is CASGRSYNEQFF. The CDR3 nucleotides are TGCGCGAGCGGGAGGTCCTACAATGAGCAGTTCTTC. The V gene is TRBV5-1, the J gene TRBJ2-1; the match to TRBD2 covers 9 bases. This CDR3 has 12 residues. Germline V gene data show CDR1 as SGHRS and CDR2 as YFSETQ.

J is TRBJ2-1 and V is TRBV12-5; 10 bases are a match to TRBD2. Germline values: CDR1 LGHNT, CDR2 FRNRAP. This CDR3 comprises 18 residues. V lost 1 base and J lost 1; bases outside the gene matches: 7. CDR3 amino acids: CASGLGRLAGVSYNEQFF. In DNA, the CDR3 is TGTGCTAGTGGTTTGGGTCGACTAGCGGGTGTTTCCTACAATGAGCAGTTCTTC.

This clone was observed once. The chain carries TRBV29-1 and TRBJ2-1; perhaps TRBD1 as D (5 bases). CDR3 length: 11 residues. Trimming shortened V by 4 bases and J by 9 bases, and 10 bases separated the two germline ends. Looked up from germline, CDR1 is SQVTM and CDR2 is ANQGSEA. This CDR3 reads CSVARVGEQFF. The CDR3 coding sequence is TGCAGCGTTGCCAGGGTGGGTGAGCAGTTCTTC.

Worth noting for this clone: At the DNA level, this CDR3 is encoded by other sequences in the same sample as well. J is TRBJ2-1 and V is TRBV28; 7 nucleotides align to TRBD2. The CDR3 has 15 residues. Germline-derived CDR1 and CDR2 are MDHEN and SYDVKM. V was clipped by 6 bases and J by 0 bases; unmatched bases: 5. CDR3 sequence: CASRSGGSSYNEQFF. In DNA form, the CDR3 reads TGTGCCAGCAGGTCGGGCGGGAGCTCCTACAATGAGCAGTTCTTC.

The chain links TRBV5-6 to TRBJ1-2; D uncertain. CDR1 SGHDT and CDR2 YYEEEE come from the germline V gene. The length of the CDR3 is 12 residues. Trimming left V 5 bases short and J 6 bases short, with 11 bases between. The CDR3: CASSPNSDGYTF. CDR3 nucleotide sequence: TGTGCCAGCAGTCCAAACTCAGATGGCTACACCTTC.